This section outlines one TCR beta chain sequence together with its context. This sample stems from a study of blood T cell repertoires in COVID-19. About the research overall: There were acute and convalescent COVID-19 samples, and they came from the United States, Italy and Spain. Sample material is recorded as cDNA or gDNA derived from T cells, B-cell-depleted T cells, or PBMCs.

Looked up from germline, CDR1 is MNHNY and CDR2 is SVGAGI (reference sequence). The CDR3 has 14 residues. Trimming took 4 bases from V and 4 from J; bases not matched to a gene: 4. Per the original methods: It was from reference gene primer amplification that nucleated cell counts were estimated. The repertoire was sequenced with immunoSEQ multiplex PCR; TCRdb's copy has only in-frame clones and lacks some. Clonal size and the V and J genes are those of that table, whereas D and trimming came from the DNA. In the table there are about 390,000 clones, around 87% of which are singletons. The sequence derives from a woman in her sixties with COVID-19, enrolled during active disease. What was sequenced was peripheral blood. V gene TRBV6-6 combines with J gene TRBJ1-2, with 9 nucleotides matching TRBD1. The chain's CDR3 is CASSSPTGGYGYTF. The CDR3 DNA reads TGTGCCAGCAGTTCGCCGACAGGGGGCTATGGCTACACCTTC.